These 22 T cell receptor beta chains were all obtained from the same sample, sequenced in a study of preoperative IRX-2 immunotherapy in early breast cancer. Treatment denoted: preoperative locoregional IRX-2 cytokine immunotherapy. TCRdb keeps only in-frame clones here, not all; method: immunoSEQ multiplex PCR. The top ten clones hold approximately 9.9% of a sample with about 29,000 clones, 90% of them seen once. Sampling was carried out from a patient treated with IRX-2 immunotherapy. The origin of the receptors is a human donor with breast cancer.

DNA for the CDR3: TGCAGCGTAAATTTCGGGGGGGGCGCCACAGATACGCAGTATTTT. This translates into CSVNFGGGATDTQYF. The rearrangement joins TRBV29-1 to TRBJ2-3; 8 bases are a match to TRBD2. The germline V gene has CDR1 SQVTM and CDR2 ANQGSEA. CDR3 length: 15 amino acids. With V trimmed by 6 bases and J by 2 bases, 10 bases remained unmatched.

The V gene is TRBV13, the J gene TRBJ2-7, with 8 bases matching TRBD1. Losses at the gene ends were 5 bases for V and 6 bases for J; bases not matched to a gene: 9. The germline V gene encodes CDR1 PRHDT and CDR2 FYEKMQ (reference sequence). CDR3 length equals 14 residues. CDR3 protein: CASSTRTGKVEQYF. DNA for the CDR3: TGTGCCAGCAGCACCCGGACAGGGAAGGTCGAGCAGTACTTC.

This chain uses TRBV7-2 with TRBJ2-7; TRBD1 matches at 12 bases. The CDR3 runs 15 residues. Germline values: CDR1 SGHTA, CDR2 FQGNSA. With V trimmed by 5 bases and J by 5 bases, 7 bases remained unmatched. The chain's CDR3 is CASSRAGTGGHEQYF. As DNA, the CDR3 is TGTGCCAGCAGCCGGGCCGGGACAGGGGGCCACGAGCAGTACTTC.

The chain uses TRBV4-1 and TRBJ2-3; D is uncertain. The CDR3 totals 15 residues. Trimming took 5 bases from V and 4 from J, leaving 16 bases between them. Germline V CDR1 and CDR2: MGHRA, YSYEKL. CDR3 sequence reads: CASSDTPLGSDTQYF. The DNA of the CDR3 is TGCGCCAGCAGCGACACCCCGCTAGGTTCAGATACGCAGTATTTT.

The V call is TRBV23-1, the J call TRBJ2-2; no definite D call. TRBV23-1 is an ORF, and what it does is uncertain. The CDR3 has 13 residues. The V gene lost 0 bases and the J gene lost 7 bases, with 6 bases spanning the gap. For the CDR3, the DNA is TGCGCCAGCAGTCAATCGTTATACGGGGAGCTGTTTTTT. Amino acid sequence: CASSQSLYGELFF.

The chain is built from TRBV10-2 and TRBJ2-3, with D possibly TRBD1 on 5 matching bases. CDR1 and CDR2 (germline): WSHSY, SAAADI. The CDR3 has 14 residues. V was clipped by 4 bases and J by 0 bases, with 8 bases between them. This chain's CDR3 is CASSGQSSTDTQYF. Here the CDR3 DNA reads TGCGCCAGCAGTGGACAGTCTAGCACAGATACGCAGTATTTT.

This clone appeared a single time. The rearrangement joins TRBV28 to TRBJ1-2, with 9 nucleotides matching TRBD1. CDR3 size: 14 residues. The germline V gene encodes CDR1 MDHEN and CDR2 SYDVKM. V lost 5 bases and J lost 6; bases outside the gene matches: 7. The CDR3 here is CASSPGGTGNGYTF. CDR3 in DNA: TGTGCCAGCAGTCCTGGGGGGACAGGGAATGGCTACACCTTC.

The J gene is TRBJ1-1, the V gene TRBV6-4; D remains unclear. CDR1 and CDR2 (germline): MRHNA, SNTAGT. This CDR3 spans 13 amino acids. V lost 3 bases and J 1 base, leaving 6 bases between the germline ends. DNA of the CDR3: TGTGCCAGCAGTGAACAGAGGAACACTGAAGCTTTCTTT. It specifies CASSEQRNTEAFF.

The chain links TRBV18 to TRBJ2-3, with D unresolved. This CDR3 has 13 amino acids. Germline V gives CDR1 KGHSH, CDR2 LQKENI. V was trimmed by 0 bases and J by 5 bases, leaving 6 bases between them. Here the CDR3 reads CASSPPSGDTQYF. The CDR3 coding sequence is TGTGCCAGCTCACCACCGTCGGGAGATACGCAGTATTTT.

The J gene is TRBJ2-3, the V gene TRBV2; TRBD2 matches at 14 bases. The CDR3 is made up of 14 amino acids. With 10 bases clipped from V and 4 bases from J, the junction kept 4 bases outside the gene matches. The germline V gene has CDR1 SNHLY and CDR2 FYNNEI. The CDR3 sequence is CATSTSGGADTQYF. CDR3 in DNA: TGTGCCACCTCGACTAGCGGGGGGGCAGATACGCAGTATTTT.

This clone was recorded once. The rearrangement joins TRBV15 to TRBJ2-7; D not certain. Trimming stripped 0 bases from V and 7 bases from J, with 13 bases between. Germline CDR1 and CDR2: LNHNV and YYDKDF (reference sequence). CDR3 length equals 14 residues. The CDR3 DNA follows: TGTGCCACCAGCAGAGAGACTCCCGTGAGTGAGCAGTACTTC. It specifies CATSRETPVSEQYF.

The CDR3 sequence is CASSAGDSWYQETQYF. The DNA of the CDR3 is TGTGCCAGCAGCGCCGGAGACAGTTGGTACCAAGAGACCCAGTACTTC. This rearrangement joins TRBV7-9 to TRBJ2-5; D is possibly TRBD1 (5 bases). Germline V gene data show CDR1 as SEHNR and CDR2 as FQNEAQ (reference sequence). The V end was cut by 5 bases, the J end by 0 bases, with 16 bases between. CDR3 size: 16 residues. Full variable domain (missing parts from reference TRBV7-9 and TRBJ2-5): DTGVSQNPRHKITKRGQNVTFRCDPISEHNRLYWYRQTLGQGPEFLTYFQNEAQLEKSRLLSDRFSAERPKGSFSTLEIQRTEQGDSAMYLCASSAGDSWYQETQYFGPGTRLLVL.

The chain employs TRBV10-2 and TRBJ2-7, with 14 bases identical to TRBD2. Germline-derived CDR1 and CDR2 are WSHSY and SAAADI. The length of the CDR3 is 16 residues. After removal of 4 bases from V and 0 bases from J, the junction contained 2 bases not matched to a gene. In DNA, the CDR3 is TGCGCCAGCAGTGGCGGGACTAGCGGGAGCTCCTACGAGCAGTACTTC. Encoded protein: CASSGGTSGSSYEQYF.

The chain links TRBV7-2 to TRBJ2-5; TRBD1 matches 9 bases. V was pared by 4 bases and J by 2 bases, with 8 bases of the junction left unmatched. Germline V lookup: CDR1 SGHTA, CDR2 FQGNSA. The CDR3 extends over 16 amino acids. This CDR3 reads CASSSGFGQGQETQYF. DNA of the CDR3: TGTGCCAGCAGCTCTGGTTTTGGACAGGGGCAAGAGACCCAGTACTTC.

The genes are TRBV5-6 and TRBJ2-3; D remains unclear. Germline assignment: CDR1 SGHDT and CDR2 YYEEEE. Trimming took 4 bases from V and 8 from J, leaving 8 bases between them. The CDR3 is 11 amino acids. The CDR3 region has the DNA TGTGCCAGCAGCCGGTGGGGTACGCAGTATTTT. This sequence encodes CASSRWGTQYF.

The chain uses TRBV28 and TRBJ2-5, with 7 positions matching TRBD1. The V and J ends lost 5 bases and 3 bases, in that order; junction bases with no gene match: 9. Germline CDR1 reads MDHEN; CDR2 reads SYDVKM. The CDR3 is 15 amino acids. DNA for the CDR3: TGTGCCAGCAGTCCAGCCGGGACAGCCGAAGAGACCCAGTACTTC. This translates into CASSPAGTAEETQYF.

This sequence joins TRBV9 and TRBJ1-2, with TRBD1 as a possible D gene (5 bases). V was trimmed by 4 bases and J by 7 bases, leaving 23 bases between them. CDR3 length: 16 residues. Germline V gives CDR1 SGDLS, CDR2 YYNGEE. This CDR3 reads CASSPLGGGALAGYTF. CDR3 coding DNA: TGTGCCAGCAGCCCCCTCGGAGGAGGGGCGCTGGCTGGCTACACCTTC.

The V call is TRBV4-1, the J call TRBJ1-3; D remains ambiguous. V gave up 4 bases and J gave up 7 bases, with 20 bases separating them. Per germline, CDR1 MGHRA and CDR2 YSYEKL. This CDR3 region has 16 residues. CDR3 loop: CASSPRTDVSWNTIYF. The CDR3 DNA is TGCGCCAGCAGCCCTCGGACGGACGTCTCGTGGAACACCATATATTTT.

V is TRBV5-6 and J is TRBJ2-5; D may match TRBD1 or TRBD2 (6 bases each). V dropped 3 bases and J dropped 4 bases, with 16 bases sitting between them. From germline, CDR1 is SGHDT and CDR2 YYEEEE. This CDR3 spans 15 amino acids. The CDR3 here is CASSSVGGGPETQYF. Written as DNA, the CDR3 is TGTGCCAGCAGCTCGGTGGGGGGCGGCCCAGAGACCCAGTACTTC.

This clone has only one observation. The V gene is TRBV21-1, the J gene TRBJ2-5; TRBD1 is taken as the D call from the table, unchecked against the DNA. TRBV21-1 is a pseudogene locus. The CDR3 sequence is 16 residues long. This CDR3 reads CASSKEETGPQETQYF. CDR3 nucleotide sequence: TGTGCCAGCAGCAAAGAAGAGACAGGGCCCCAAGAGACCCAGTACTTC.

The J gene is TRBJ2-3, the V gene TRBV6-6; TRBD2 aligns across 9 bases. This CDR3 contains 16 residues. Trimming cost V 2 bases and J 1 base; bases outside gene matches: 4. The V gene's germline CDR1 is MNHNY and CDR2 SVGAGI (reference sequence). CDR3 DNA: TGTGCCAGCAGTTACGAGACTAGCGGACGCACAGATACGCAGTATTTT. Protein sequence: CASSYETSGRTDTQYF.

The rearrangement uses TRBV19 and TRBJ1-2; 9 bases map to TRBD1. This CDR3 comprises 18 residues. After removal of 2 bases from V and 1 base from J, the junction contained 11 bases not matched to a gene. The germline CDR1 and CDR2 sequences are LNHDA and SQIVND (reference sequence). The CDR3 here is CASSIFPQGAFVNYGYTF. As DNA, the CDR3 is TGTGCCAGTAGTATATTCCCACAGGGGGCATTTGTTAACTATGGCTACACCTTC.